This T cell receptor (beta chain) was observed in a study of vaccination and CD4 T cells after COVID-19. Study conclusions and caveats: In median terms, SARS-CoV-2-reactive clonotypes went from about 20 to 38, a nonsignificant rise.

There are a few counts of this clonotype. What it binds is unknown. The treatment: approximately 11-day PBMC culture with coronavirus spike peptide pools or control peptides (ViraFEST assay). Antigen-specific T cell expansion with peptide pools preceded TCR sequencing in the ViraFEST approach. Once obtained from cultured CD4+ T cells, the DNA was sequenced using the Oncomine TCR Beta short-read assay. Investigators obtained genomic DNA by extraction from cultured CD4+ T cells. TCRdb analysed the PCR reads with MiXCR anew, one entry per CDR3 protein. Here the sample spans about 20,000 distinct CDR3 sequences, around three fifths being singletons. Germline CDR1 MGHDK, CDR2 SYGVNS. V was pared by 3 bases and J by 4 bases, with 15 bases between. CDR3 length equals 15 residues.

This chain joins TRBV25-1 and TRBJ1-2; tentatively, D is TRBD1 (6 bases). The sample taken for sequencing was CD4+ T cells from blood, cultured in vitro. The TCR originated in a human donor who had recovered from COVID-19. The CDR3 region has the DNA TGTGCCAGCAGTGACTTACTACAGGGAGCCTATGGCTACACCTTC. Encoded protein: CASSDLLQGAYGYTF.